What follows are 2 T cell receptor beta chains derived from one specimen sequenced in a study of T cells in Graves' hyperthyroidism and ophthalmopathy. The TCR beta CDR3 regions underwent amplification using RNA transcripts as the source. Initially, a first-round RT-PCR of the TCR CDR3 employed the HTBI primer set. TCRdb itself ran the multiplex PCR reads through MiXCR, one entry per CDR3 protein. This table holds almost 250,000 distinct CDR3 sequences, more than 20% found once. The sequenced sample was blood. Receptors were obtained from a woman aged 40 to 50 with Graves' ophthalmopathy.

This clonotype was seen many times. V gene TRBV6-2 or TRBV6-3 combines with J gene TRBJ2-5; 9 nucleotides align to TRBD1. Germline V gene data show CDR1 as MNHEY and CDR2 as SVGEGT. Trimming removed 4 bases from V and 7 bases from J; junction bases left unmatched: 10. The CDR3 totals 15 residues. DNA for the CDR3: TGTGCCAGCAGTTCACCGGGACAGGGCATCGGGACCCAGTACTTC. Translating gives CASSSPGQGIGTQYF.

The sample holds many counts of this clonotype. The rearrangement links TRBV7-9 to TRBJ1-2, with 10 nucleotides matching TRBD1. The CDR3 has 16 residues. The junction had 3 bases not matched to a gene; V was cut back by 1 base and J by 1 base. The germline V gene has CDR1 SEHNR and CDR2 FQNEAQ (reference sequence). The CDR3 protein is CASSLGGTGDNYGYTF. In DNA, the CDR3 is TGTGCCAGCAGCTTAGGAGGGACAGGGGATAACTATGGCTACACCTTC.